Each of the 21 T cell receptor beta chains below was sequenced from the same sample in a study of cytomegalovirus exposure and HLA in healthy donors. The study ran its PCR with 60 Vbeta and 13 Jbeta primers. The data were produced by immunoSEQ multiplex PCR, yet TCRdb's version contains in-frame clones alone and is incomplete. The sample records approximately 150,000 clones, about 70% being singletons. The specimen was PBMCs. These receptors were collected from a man aged 55-75 years in good health and CMV-seronegative.

Only a few counts were recorded for this clone. The chain is built from TRBV6-5 and TRBJ2-3; tentatively, D is TRBD2 (6 bases). V shed 4 bases and J shed 8 bases, with 19 bases lying between them. The CDR3 extends over 15 amino acids. Looked up from germline, CDR1 is MNHEY and CDR2 is SVGAGI. CDR3 sequence reads: CASSSGTHLGGTQYF. In nucleotides, the CDR3 is TGTGCCAGCAGTTCAGGGACCCACCTGGGGGGTACGCAGTATTTT.

CDR3 protein: CASSLGTGPQETQYF. The CDR3 bases are TGTGCCAGCAGCTTAGGGACAGGACCCCAAGAGACCCAGTACTTC. The chain has TRBV7-6 and TRBJ2-5, with 7 positions matching TRBD1. The CDR3 sequence is 15 residues long. Germline trimming cut 1 base from V and 1 base from J; bases unmatched to any gene: 3. Germline CDR1 SGHVS, CDR2 FNYEAQ.

CDR3 nucleotide sequence: TGCGCCAGCAGCTCGATATCAGGGGTTAACACTGAAGCTTTCTTT. The encoded protein is CASSSISGVNTEAFF. The gene calls are TRBV5-1 and TRBJ1-1, with D perhaps TRBD1 (6 bases). Trimming left V 3 bases short and J 2 bases short, with 14 bases between. Per germline, CDR1 SGHRS and CDR2 YFSETQ. This CDR3 is built from 15 residues.

The chain carries TRBV5-1 and TRBJ1-2; 10 nucleotides agree with TRBD1. The CDR3 length is 15 residues. Germline V gene sequence: CDR1 SGHRS, CDR2 YFSETQ. After removal of 1 base from V and 8 bases from J, the junction contained 8 bases not matched to a gene. CDR3 bases: TGCGCCAGCAGCTTGACCGGGACAGGGGTCGACGGCTACACCTTC. Protein sequence: CASSLTGTGVDGYTF.

V gene TRBV29-1 combines with J gene TRBJ2-3, with a tentative D call TRBD2 (6 bases). Trimming removed 5 bases from V and 6 bases from J, with 21 bases in between. Germline CDR1 is SQVTM and CDR2 is ANQGSEA. The CDR3 covers 15 residues. CDR3 coding DNA: TGCAGCGTTTTAGGAGGGAGACGGAGTAGGGATACGCAGTATTTT. Translating it yields CSVLGGRRSRDTQYF.

This clone turned up a few times. The rearrangement links TRBV28 to TRBJ1-1, with 8 bases lining up with TRBD1. This CDR3 region has 15 residues. Germline CDR1 MDHEN, CDR2 SYDVKM. Unmatched junction bases numbered 3, after V lost 3 bases and J lost 0 bases. The chain's CDR3 is CASSFGDRLNTEAFF. CDR3 nucleotide sequence: TGTGCCAGCAGTTTCGGGGACAGGTTGAACACTGAAGCTTTCTTT. The entire variable domain, with the rest obtained from reference TRBV28 and TRBJ1-1, is as follows: DVKVTQSSRYLVKRTGEKVFLECVQDMDHENMFWYRQDPGLGLRLIYFSYDVKMKEKGDIPEGYSVSREKKERFSLILESASTNQTSMYLCASSFGDRLNTEAFFGQGTRLTVV.

The rearrangement joins TRBV15 to TRBJ2-1; 12 positions agree with TRBD2. The ends lost 9 bases at V and 8 bases at J; junction bases unmatched: 5. This CDR3 contains 13 residues. Germline V lookup: CDR1 LNHNV, CDR2 YYDKDF (reference sequence). This CDR3 reads CATTSGSEYEQFF. The CDR3 nucleotides are TGTGCCACGACTAGCGGGAGCGAGTATGAGCAGTTCTTC.

In its sample, this clone was seen a few times. The V call is TRBV5-1, the J call TRBJ1-1; possibly TRBD1 for D (5 bases). The germline V and J ends were trimmed by 2 bases and 0 bases, with 20 bases remaining between them. This CDR3 has 18 residues. Germline CDR1 SGHRS, CDR2 YFSETQ. The CDR3 coding sequence is TGCGCCAGCAGCTTAGATAGGAGGGGTAGGAGGATGAACACTGAAGCTTTCTTT. It codes for CASSLDRRGRRMNTEAFF.

The chain uses TRBV5-1 and TRBJ1-1; D is uncertain. The CDR3 covers 15 residues. Trimming stripped 4 bases from V and 4 bases from J, with 17 bases between. Germline CDR1 is SGHRS and CDR2 is YFSETQ. CDR3 sequence (DNA): TGCGCCAGCAGCCCCGAGCCCGGGGAGATCACTGAAGCTTTCTTT. Translating it yields CASSPEPGEITEAFF.

This clone was observed once. The rearrangement uses TRBV10-3 and TRBJ2-5, with 10 nucleotides matching TRBD2. J lost 0 bases, V lost 9 bases, and 4 bases had no gene match. Germline V gene data show CDR1 as ENHRY and CDR2 as SYGVKD. This CDR3 is 14 amino acids long. The CDR3 coding sequence is TGTGCCATAGGCCTAGCGGGAGACCAAGAGACCCAGTACTTC. As protein: CAIGLAGDQETQYF.

The V and J genes are TRBV5-6 and TRBJ2-5, with 8 nucleotides matching TRBD1. CDR3 length equals 14 residues. Trimming took 2 bases from V and 2 from J; bases not matched to a gene: 2. Germline V lookup: CDR1 SGHDT, CDR2 YYEEEE. The CDR3 DNA sequence: TGTGCCAGCAGCTTAAACAGGGGGCAAGAGACCCAGTACTTC. The encoded protein is CASSLNRGQETQYF.

The chain recombines TRBV9 with TRBJ1-2; TRBD1 is a possible D gene (5 bases). From germline, CDR1 is SGDLS and CDR2 YYNGEE. This CDR3 region has 15 residues. V was pared by 0 bases and J by 8 bases, with 17 bases between. The CDR3 nucleotides are TGTGCCAGCAGCGTAGACAGGCAGACGGTCGGAGGCTACACCTTC. Protein product: CASSVDRQTVGGYTF.

The V gene is TRBV28, the J gene TRBJ1-5; TRBD1 matches at 9 bases. The CDR3 sequence is 18 residues long. Germline V gene sequence: CDR1 MDHEN, CDR2 SYDVKM. The V segment lost 2 bases and the J segment 2 bases; nucleotides outside the gene matches: 10. CDR3 bases: TGTGCCAGCAGTTTAAGTGGGACAGGGTTATCGGGCAATCAGCCCCAGCATTTT. It is translated as CASSLSGTGLSGNQPQHF.

The chain carries TRBV6-4 and TRBJ2-3, with D possibly being TRBD2 (5 bases). The CDR3 runs 14 residues. V was pared by 2 bases and J by 3 bases, with 9 bases between. Germline CDR1 MRHNA, CDR2 SNTAGT. In DNA form, the CDR3 reads TGTGCCAGCAGTGACGGGAGTGGGACAGATACGCAGTATTTT. Its translation: CASSDGSGTDTQYF.

The chain carries TRBV25-1 and TRBJ1-4; D not certain. Looked up from germline, CDR1 is MGHDK and CDR2 is SYGVNS. Trimming cost V 1 base and J 6 bases, with 12 bases left between them. The CDR3 extends over 15 amino acids. This CDR3 is CASSEWKGGDEKLFF. CDR3 coding DNA: TGTGCCAGCAGTGAATGGAAGGGAGGAGATGAAAAACTGTTTTTT. Full variable domain (rest looked up from reference TRBV25-1 and TRBJ1-4): EADIYQTPRYLVIGTGKKITLECSQTMGHDKMYWYQQDPGMELHLIHYSYGVNSTEKGDLSSESTVSRIRTEHFPLTLESARPSHTSQYLCASSEWKGGDEKLFFGSGTQLSVL.

This clone came up a few times. The rearrangement links TRBV5-1 to TRBJ1-2; D call uncertain. The CDR3 is 16 amino acids. Germline V gives CDR1 SGHRS, CDR2 YFSETQ. V lost 1 base and J lost 1, with 14 bases in between. The CDR3 DNA sequence: TGCGCCAGCAGCTTGTCGGGTGCGGGCAATAACTATGGCTACACCTTC. This translates into CASSLSGAGNNYGYTF.

The rearrangement links TRBV7-8 to TRBJ1-6; D is unclear. The V end lost 4 bases, the J end lost 8 bases, and 12 bases lay between the germline ends. Per the germline V gene, CDR1 is SGHVS and CDR2 is FQNEAQ. The CDR3 spans 14 residues. The CDR3 nucleotides are TGTGCCAGCAGCTCTGGGCACGGTGATTCACCCCTCCACTTT. Translation gives CASSSGHGDSPLHF.

The chain couples TRBV5-4 to TRBJ2-6, with D perhaps TRBD1 (6 bases). The CDR3 length is 16 residues. Germline V CDR1 and CDR2: SGHNT, YYREEE (reference sequence). The ends were cut back, 0 bases at V and 5 bases at J, with 12 bases in the middle. In DNA, the CDR3 is TGTGCCAGCAGCTTGGGGGGGCCTGATCGGGCCAACGTCCTGACTTTC. Encoded protein: CASSLGGPDRANVLTF.

The chain has TRBV6-1 and TRBJ2-7; TRBD1 might be the D (6 bases). The germline CDR1 and CDR2 sequences are MNHNS and SASEGT. V lost 2 bases to trimming and J lost 1 base, with 12 bases between them. The CDR3 runs 15 residues. The CDR3 loop reads CASSEPTGISYEQYF. In DNA form, the CDR3 reads TGTGCCAGCAGTGAACCGACAGGCATTTCCTACGAGCAGTACTTC.

This chain uses TRBV6-1 with TRBJ1-5; D call uncertain. This CDR3 comprises 13 residues. The germline V gene encodes CDR1 MNHNS and CDR2 SASEGT. V lost 7 bases, J lost 1 base, and 8 bases lay in between. The CDR3 DNA sequence: TGTGCCAGCACGGTCGAGAGCAATCAGCCCCAGCATTTT. It is translated as CASTVESNQPQHF.

This clone has a single count. CDR3 DNA sequence: TGTGCCAGCAGCTTTCCAGGGTTATCTGGGGCCAACGTCCTGACTTTC. Residues: CASSFPGLSGANVLTF. The J gene is TRBJ2-6, the V gene TRBV5-8, with D perhaps matching TRBD1 (5 bases). The germline gives CDR1 SGHTS, CDR2 YDEGEE. Trimming cost V 2 bases and J 1 base, with 10 bases left between them. The CDR3 extends over 16 amino acids.